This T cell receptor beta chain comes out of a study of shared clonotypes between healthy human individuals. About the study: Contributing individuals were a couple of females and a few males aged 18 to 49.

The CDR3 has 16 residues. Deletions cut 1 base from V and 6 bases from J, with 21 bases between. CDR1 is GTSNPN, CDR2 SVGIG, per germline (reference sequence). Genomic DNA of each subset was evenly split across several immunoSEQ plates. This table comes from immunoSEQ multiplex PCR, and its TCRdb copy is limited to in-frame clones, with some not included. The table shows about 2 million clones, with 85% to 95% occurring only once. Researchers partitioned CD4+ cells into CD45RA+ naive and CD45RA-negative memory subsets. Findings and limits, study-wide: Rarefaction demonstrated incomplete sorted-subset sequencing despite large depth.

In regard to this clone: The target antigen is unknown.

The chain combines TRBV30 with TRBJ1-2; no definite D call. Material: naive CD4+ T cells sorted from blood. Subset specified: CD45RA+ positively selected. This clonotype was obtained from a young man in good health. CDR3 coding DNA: TGTGCCTGGAGTGGACCTCATCACAGTCGATGGGATGGCTACACCTTC. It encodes CAWSGPHHSRWDGYTF.